Listed below are T cell receptor beta chains from one sample, sequenced in a study of technical replicates of blood from a few donors. Assay used: immunoSEQ multiplex PCR; TCRdb lists only in-frame clones, some missing. The data show roughly 60,000 clones, 86% seen once. The sample comprised PBMCs. These receptors were obtained from a human donor in good health. Some clones in this sample may be carry-over from other donors' samples. Both conserved end residues are part of each CDR3.

j_call cdr3_length v_call cdr3_aa
TRBJ1-5 12 TRBV30 CAWSKVAGPQHF
TRBJ2-5 17 TRBV11-2 CASSTRTSRAGQETQYF
TRBJ1-1 16 TRBV5-1 CASSEGTGGDGTEAFF
TRBJ1-3 14 TRBV11-2 CASSLGQGGNTIYF
TRBJ2-1 15 TRBV2 CASSERGGPYNEQFF
TRBJ2-5 11 TRBV2 CASTSEETQYF
TRBJ1-1 11 TRBV20-1 CSAYMNTEAFF
TRBJ2-7 14 TRBV2 CASSDGQGGSPQYF
TRBJ2-3 17 TRBV5-4 CASRKGTDITSTDTQYF
TRBJ2-4 14 TRBV5-4 CASSLAGGKNIQYF
TRBJ1-2 13 TRBV27 CASSFTGLAGYTF
TRBJ2-3 15 TRBV5-1 CASSTSGAPTDTQYF
TRBJ2-1 15 TRBV11-3 CASSDRTSWLNEQFF
TRBJ2-7 13 TRBV29-1 CSVEIAGSYEQYF
TRBJ2-1 14 TRBV7-6 CASSPTAPYNEQFF
TRBJ2-7 14 TRBV7-2 CASSTSGGGYEQYF
TRBJ2-2 14 TRBV9 CASSVSGGTGELFF
TRBJ1-1 16 TRBV27 CASSFIMSQGRTEAFF
TRBJ2-1 14 TRBV6-5 CAAGRSSSYNEQFF
TRBJ2-7 15 TRBV5-1 CASSPGGGGSYEQYF